The T cell receptor (beta chain) described here comes from a study of T cell repertoires in cytomegalovirus infection. Many counts were recorded for this clonotype. Per the germline V gene, CDR1 is MNHNY and CDR2 is SVGAGI (reference sequence). Trimming stripped 7 bases from V and 6 bases from J, with 18 bases between. CDR3 size: 14 residues. TCRdb ran MiXCR on the reads and lists one entry per CDR3 protein. The table lists some 180,000 distinct CDR3 sequences, more than 9% of them singletons. The chain joins TRBV6-6 to TRBJ1-1; a possible D gene is TRBD1 (6 bases). The sample comprised PBMCs. The TCR originated in a human donor in good health (CMV status not recorded). Some clones in this sample may be carry-over from other donors' samples. DNA for the CDR3: TGTGCCAGCAAGAGGTCGGGGGCTGACCCTGAAGCTTTCTTT. As protein: CASKRSGADPEAFF.